This TCR beta chain was retrieved from a study of vaccination effects on CD4 cells after COVID-19 (dated 2022 in TCRdb). Notes on the research overall: Across the study, the median time from the second dose to post-vaccine sampling was 72 days (range 14 to 241). SARS-CoV-2 spike-specific CD4+ TCR repertoires from before and after mRNA vaccination were compared in COVID-19 convalescent patients and in infection-naive vaccine recipients. The full study included 10 to 11 COVID-19 convalescent patients and a few SARS-CoV-2-naive healthy vaccine recipients. Cultures from other donors in the study were sequenced using the Oncomine TCR Beta short-read assay on an Illumina iSeq 100.

With respect to this clone: Its binding antigen is unknown. Per-base quality was not reported, and no clone a single base away is much larger than it.

The paper as a whole reports these results and caveats: Among healthy vaccine recipients, nearly all vaccine-induced clones were SARS-CoV-2 mono-reactive, and just 1 of 255 was cross-reactive with common cold coronaviruses. Clones induced by infection and clones induced by vaccination both contracted markedly at late timepoints after vaccination, which fits with T cell responses waning over time. Limitations of the study were the small number of convalescent patients and the absence of early post-infection timepoints.

The CDR3 goes from the cysteine to the phenylalanine over 14 residues. Of the read, only the CDR3 DNA is kept; its 42 bases are in frame from base 1. The library was made by the immunoSEQ multiplex PCR assay. TCR beta CDR3 sequencing was performed on DNA from the cultured, isolated CD4+ T cells. Turning to the authors' computational methods: Non-productive TCR sequences were removed and reads were trimmed to the CDR3 region, keeping CDR3s of at least 7 amino acids. The MANAFEST web app was used to pick out antigen-specific clonotypes by comparing their expansion in peptide wells with that in reference cultures. To count as positive, a clone had to show expansion at FDR<0.05 compared with the reference and with all other wells, an odds ratio above 5, and a frequency above 0.1% in two replicate wells. Clonotypes significantly expanded in SARS-CoV-2 spike wells and in at least one common cold coronavirus spike condition were defined as cross-reactive. CDR3 similarity was assessed by Levenshtein distance with the stringdist R package, and unrooted trees were built with ape in R 3.6.1. This is the immuneACCESS table as TCRdb keeps it, with only in-frame sequences that have V and J called. A part of the clones is gone; compared with another copy, unresolved V genes explain less than half, and the rest is unexplained. The V and J calls and clone size are taken from that table; D and trimming were inferred from the DNA. The sample profile shows tens of thousands of clones; approximately 76% of them were found once. The ten top clones hold less than 15% of the sample.

To identify antigen-specific CD4+ T cell clonotypes by their expansion, the ViraFEST assay first stimulated PBMC with viral peptide pools and then applied TCR sequencing. After less than eleven days of culture, CD4+ T cells were isolated with the EasySep CD4+ T cell isolation kit. Two doses of either the BNT162b2 or the mRNA-1273 mRNA SARS-CoV-2 vaccine were administered to participants. Negative nucleocapsid antibody results before and after vaccination confirmed that the healthy vaccine recipients had no prior SARS-CoV-2 infection. Each well held fewer than 2.5 million PBMC cultured in IMDM containing approximately 5% human AB serum, 9 to 10 IU/ml IL-2 and gentamicin, along with 8 to 10 ug/ml peptides. On days 3 and 7, half of the culture medium was replaced with fresh IL-2-containing medium. Unless otherwise noted, each peptide stimulation condition was cultured in triplicate wells. Using Ficoll-Paque Plus gradient centrifugation, PBMC were separated from whole blood and then either used fresh or cryopreserved at -140C. The overlapping peptide pools covered the spike proteins of SARS-CoV-2 and of the common cold coronaviruses HCoV-NL63, HCoV-OC43 and HCoV-229E. Genomic DNA was extracted from cultured CD4+ T cells with the QIAamp micro DNA kit.

The starting material was CD4+ T cells from PBMCs cultured with HCoV-229E spike peptides, obtained after COVID-19 vaccination. What the cell subset or site label conveys for this sample: HCoV-229E spike overlapping peptide pool stimulation. The clonotype comes from a human donor who received a COVID-19 vaccine. The sequence links TRBV12-2 to TRBJ2-3; TRBD1 was called by the table and not checked on the DNA. TRBV12-2 is reported as a pseudogene. The bases are TGTGCAAGTCGCTTGGACAGCTGCACAGATACGCAGTATTTT. This gives the protein CASRLDSCTDTQYF.